The 21 T cell receptor beta chains below come from one sample, sequenced in a study of T cells in Graves' hyperthyroidism and ophthalmopathy. Amplified regions were TCR beta CDR3 sequences from RNA transcripts. HTBI primers were used for first-round RT-PCR of the TCR CDR3. TCRdb passed the multiplex PCR reads through MiXCR, listing each CDR3 protein once. Of about 560,000 distinct CDR3 sequences detected, over 15% appear once; the ten largest clones hold approximately 20%. Material: blood. These receptor sequences come from a woman in her late teens or twenties with Graves' hyperthyroidism.

A word on this clonotype: A much larger clone is a single base away; this may be a read error. The chain has TRBV25-1 and TRBJ2-3; D is unresolved. The CDR3 is 11 residues long. Trimming left V 6 bases short and J 1 base short, with 2 bases between. From germline, CDR1 is MGHDK and CDR2 SYGVNS. The CDR3 region has the DNA TGTGCCAGCAGAGGCACAGATACGCAGTATTTT. It translates to CASRGTDTQYF.

This clonotype was detected ten times or more. The chain is built from TRBV2 and TRBJ1-1, with D unclear. Trimming removed 7 bases from V and 2 bases from J, with 8 bases in between. Germline CDR1 and CDR2: SNHLY and FYNNEI. The CDR3 totals 12 residues. This CDR3 reads CASTHTNTEAFF. CDR3 DNA: TGTGCCAGCACCCACACTAACACTGAAGCTTTCTTT.

As regards this clonotype: This may be a read error: a much more frequent sequence differs by one nucleotide. The gene calls are TRBV12-3 or TRBV12-4 and TRBJ1-1; D perhaps matches TRBD1 (6 bases). The CDR3 extends over 14 amino acids. The CDR3 here is CASSLGEGGTEALF. The DNA for the CDR3 is TGTGCCAGCAGTTTGGGAGAGGGGGGTACTGAAGCTCTCTTT.

The V call is TRBV6-2 or TRBV6-3, the J call TRBJ1-5; 7 bases map to TRBD1. CDR1 and CDR2 (germline): MNHEY, SVGEGT. The CDR3 consists of 13 residues. V shed 5 bases, J shed 6 bases, and the junction held 4 bases outside the gene matches. The CDR3 here is CASSNRGFQPQHF. Here the CDR3 DNA reads TGTGCCAGCAGTAACAGGGGTTTTCAGCCCCAGCATTTT.

This clonotype was seen repeatedly, ten times or more. The chain has TRBV3-1 and TRBJ2-7; D remains ambiguous. The CDR3 runs 13 residues. CDR1 is LGHDT and CDR2 is YNNKEL in the germline V gene (reference sequence). V was cut by 0 bases and J by 1 base, with 4 bases left in between. In nucleotides, the CDR3 is TGTGCCAGCAGCCAAGAGACTTCCTACGAGCAGTACTTC. Translation gives CASSQETSYEQYF.

The rearrangement joins TRBV24-1 to TRBJ2-1; D possibly corresponds to TRBD1 (6 bases). The CDR3 has 17 amino acids. V was cut by 0 bases and J by 5 bases, with 16 bases left in between. Germline values: CDR1 KGHDR, CDR2 SFDVKD. CDR3 DNA sequence: TGTGCCACCAGTGATTTGGGGGGCAGTCCAAACAACAATGAGCAGTTCTTC. This sequence encodes CATSDLGGSPNNNEQFF.

Ten or more counts support this clonotype. V usage is TRBV10-3 and J usage is TRBJ2-1; 10 bases align to TRBD2. Losses at the gene ends were 2 bases for V and 2 bases for J; bases not matched to a gene: 9. The CDR3 length is 18 residues. The germline V gene encodes CDR1 ENHRY and CDR2 SYGVKD. CDR3 nucleotides: TGTGCCATCAGTGAGGATACTAGCGGGGTTAAGACCTACAATGAGCAGTTCTTC. Protein product: CAISEDTSGVKTYNEQFF.

Notes on this clonotype: A single base separates this from a much larger clone, so it may be a read error. The chain couples TRBV3-1 to TRBJ1-1, with D possibly matching TRBD1 (6 bases). The CDR3 length is 14 residues. The V gene's germline CDR1 is LGHDT and CDR2 YNNKEL (reference sequence). CDR3 in DNA: TGTGCCAGCAGCCAAGGCGGGGGCTTTACTGAAGGTTTCTTT. Translated, it gives CASSQGGGFTEGFF.

The sample holds many counts of this clonotype. This chain connects TRBV10-1 to TRBJ2-3; the D call may be TRBD1 or TRBD2 (5 bases each). This CDR3 contains 12 residues. CDR1 and CDR2 from the germline V gene are WNHNN and SYGVQD (reference sequence). The V and J ends lost 2 bases and 5 bases respectively, with 5 bases between them. CDR3 region: CASSEGGDTQYF. CDR3 nucleotide sequence: TGCGCCAGCAGTGAGGGGGGAGATACGCAGTATTTT.

This clonotype was observed a few times. The CDR3 DNA follows: TGTGCCAGCAGCTTCATCGGGGACAGTAATCTTCGGGAGACCCAGTACTTC. The encoded protein is CASSFIGDSNLRETQYF. The chain recombines TRBV5-6 with TRBJ2-5; 7 nucleotides align to TRBD1. The CDR3 extends over 17 amino acids. The V gene's germline CDR1 is SGHDT and CDR2 YYEEEE. With 2 bases clipped from V and 5 bases from J, the junction kept 15 bases outside the gene matches.

The chain employs TRBV4-1 and TRBJ2-3; a weak D match, TRBD2 (6 bases). The CDR3 is 15 residues long. CDR1 MGHRA and CDR2 YSYEKL come from the germline V gene. The V end lost 0 bases, the J end lost 0 bases, and 7 bases lay between the germline ends. The CDR3: CASSQDGTSTDTQYF. The CDR3 bases are TGCGCCAGCAGCCAAGATGGGACTAGCACAGATACGCAGTATTTT.

The chain combines TRBV24-1 with TRBJ1-3; D unclear. V lost 4 bases, J lost 1 base, and 7 bases lay in between. The germline V gene encodes CDR1 KGHDR and CDR2 SFDVKD. The CDR3 has 14 residues. The CDR3 here is CATSESGSGNTIYF. CDR3 DNA sequence: TGTGCCACCAGTGAGTCGGGGTCTGGAAACACCATATATTTT.

In its sample, this clonotype was seen a few times. V is TRBV6-1 and J is TRBJ2-5; 7 bases align to TRBD1. The V segment lost 7 bases and the J segment 7 bases; nucleotides outside the gene matches: 9. Germline V lookup: CDR1 MNHNS, CDR2 SASEGT. The CDR3 extends over 13 amino acids. CDR3 in DNA: TGTGCCAGCAATACAGGGGAAGGGGGGACCCAGTACTTC. This encodes CASNTGEGGTQYF.

The table lists this clonotype with many counts. The rearrangement uses TRBV20-1 and TRBJ2-5, with 8 bases matching TRBD2. The CDR3 loop spans 15 amino acids. Losses at the gene ends were 0 bases for V and 5 bases for J; bases not matched to a gene: 8. Germline loops: CDR1 DFQATT, CDR2 SNEGSKA (reference sequence). CDR3 in DNA: TGCAGTGCTAGAGATAGGCTAGCGGGTTGGGAGACCCAGTACTTC. Its translation is CSARDRLAGWETQYF.

This clonotype was observed a handful of times. The V gene is TRBV15, the J gene TRBJ2-1, with 9 bases matching TRBD2. Germline CDR1 and CDR2: LNHNV and YYDKDF (reference sequence). Losses at the gene ends were 1 base for V and 2 bases for J; bases not matched to a gene: 15. This CDR3 has 20 residues. CDR3 loop: CATSRVPSGKRKGAYNEQFF. CDR3 DNA sequence: TGTGCCACCAGCAGAGTCCCTAGCGGGAAACGAAAGGGGGCCTACAATGAGCAGTTCTTC.

V and J are TRBV20-1 and TRBJ1-2, with D tentatively TRBD1 (5 bases). This CDR3 is 15 amino acids long. The V and J ends lost 1 base and 5 bases respectively, with 17 bases between them. Germline V gives CDR1 DFQATT, CDR2 SNEGSKA (reference sequence). CDR3 sequence reads: CSARAGGEVGYGYTF. The CDR3 DNA is TGCAGTGCTAGAGCTGGGGGGGAGGTGGGTTATGGCTACACCTTC.

V gene TRBV19 combines with J gene TRBJ2-5; 9 nucleotides agree with TRBD1. There are 13 residues in the CDR3. From germline, CDR1 is LNHDA and CDR2 SQIVND (reference sequence). Trimming took 7 bases from V and 4 from J; bases not matched to a gene: 4. In nucleotides, the CDR3 is TGTGCCAGTATGGGACAGGGACGAGAGACCCAGTACTTC. This sequence encodes CASMGQGRETQYF.

This chain uses TRBV6-1 with TRBJ2-1; TRBD2 matches at 11 bases. The CDR3 sequence is 17 residues long. V lost 5 bases, J lost 0 bases, and 6 bases stayed unmatched. Germline CDR1 is MNHNS and CDR2 is SASEGT. The CDR3 spells CASSLSGLAVSYNEQFF. CDR3 sequence (DNA): TGTGCCAGCAGTTTGTCGGGACTAGCGGTCTCCTACAATGAGCAGTTCTTC.

This clonotype came up a few times. The genes are TRBV7-2 and TRBJ1-5, with 7 bases matching TRBD1. The germline gives CDR1 SGHTA, CDR2 FQGNSA. The CDR3 is 13 residues long. V was pared by 6 bases and J by 11 bases, with 10 bases of the junction left unmatched. The DNA for the CDR3 is TGTGCCAGCAGTTCTCGGCAGGGGGAGGCCCAGCATTTT. Translation: CASSSRQGEAQHF.

This clonotype was observed many times. The V and J genes are TRBV6-1 and TRBJ2-1, with 8 bases that match TRBD1. Germline V gene lookup returns CDR1 MNHNS and CDR2 SASEGT. There are 15 residues in the CDR3. With 6 bases clipped from V and 6 bases from J, the junction kept 10 bases outside the gene matches. CDR3 nucleotides: TGTGCCAGCAGCCGAGACAGGGGTGCGCGCAATGAGCAGTTCTTC. Protein: CASSRDRGARNEQFF.

This clonotype was observed at least ten times. The chain is built from TRBV6-5 and TRBJ2-5; TRBD1 or TRBD2 may be the D gene (5 bases each). The V gene lost 0 bases and the J gene lost 7 bases, with 15 bases spanning the gap. The germline V gene has CDR1 MNHEY and CDR2 SVGAGI. CDR3 length: 15 residues. CDR3 bases: TGTGCCAGCAGTTACTCAGGGCAGGGAGCGGTGACCCAGTACTTC. It translates to CASSYSGQGAVTQYF.